This T cell receptor beta chain is from a study of blood T cell repertoires in COVID-19. As for the study in general: Sites in the United States, Italy and Spain provided acute and convalescent COVID-19 samples.

The CDR3 runs to 12 residues. V lost 6 bases to trimming and J lost 6 bases, with 6 bases between them. Germline loops: CDR1 MDHEN, CDR2 SYDVKM. Those enrolled in Seattle joined during active infection and were followed longitudinally afterward. In the authors' workflow: Cell counts per sample came from amplifying reference gene primers. Assay used: immunoSEQ multiplex PCR; TCRdb lists only in-frame clones, some missing. V and J calls and clone size come straight from that table; D and trimming were deduced from the DNA. The repertoire holds about 350,000 clones, approximately 89% seen once, with over 3.5% in the top ten.

This TCR was sampled from a woman aged 55-69 years with COVID-19, enrolled during active disease. Sequenced material: peripheral blood. This chain connects TRBV28 to TRBJ1-6; no clear D. CDR3 protein: CASRAPNSPLHF. In DNA form, the CDR3 reads TGTGCCAGCAGGGCACCTAATTCACCCCTCCACTTT.